This TCR beta chain appears in the sequencing data of a study of cytomegalovirus exposure and HLA in healthy donors. Whole-study findings and limits: Serostatus for CMV was the only available immune exposure information. Later analysis showed most CMV-associated TCR beta chains appearing HLA-restricted. Follow-up analysis later connected one missense variant in DCLRE1C with trimming of TCR beta V- and J-genes. A further, later analysis showed that HLA-associated TCR beta chains (compared with equally common others) were more clonally expanded.

60 Vbeta and 13 Jbeta primers were used in PCR. Method: immunoSEQ multiplex PCR; TCRdb's copy keeps in-frame clones and lacks some. The table includes about 160,000 clones, approximately 79% detected once. A note on this clone: Its specificity is not known.

This CDR3 is built from 15 residues. This chain joins TRBV21-1 and TRBJ1-2; the table names TRBD1, a call not compared with the DNA. TRBV21-1 is a known pseudogene. What was sequenced was PBMCs. The receptor's source is a man aged 45-65 years in good health and CMV-seropositive. This CDR3 reads CASRLTRDSNYGYTF. The CDR3 DNA reads TGTGCCAGCAGGCTGACCCGGGACAGCAACTATGGCTACACCTTC.